Detailed here is one T cell receptor (beta chain). These data originate in a study of blood T cell repertoires in COVID-19. The table came from immunoSEQ multiplex PCR; TCRdb's copy has only in-frame clones and leaves some out. The repertoire holds hundreds of thousands of clones, with more than 75% as singletons. The length of the CDR3 is 13 residues. The germline CDR1 and CDR2 sequences are MNHEY and SMNVEV (reference sequence). The V end lost 6 bases, the J end lost 5 bases, and 11 bases lay between the germline ends. Source material: peripheral blood. The V gene is TRBV27, the J gene TRBJ1-5, with D unclear. The TCR originated in a woman aged 25 to 39 who had recovered from COVID-19. The CDR3 reads CASSLILDQPQHF. The CDR3 DNA sequence: TGTGCCAGCAGCCTTATCTTAGATCAGCCCCAGCATTTT.